The 24 T cell receptor beta chains below were found in one sample sequenced in a study of blood T cell repertoires in COVID-19. Some clones are missing from TCRdb's copy, which holds only in-frame ones; the method was immunoSEQ multiplex PCR. Of 350,000 to 400,000 clones listed, around nine tenths are singletons. Sequencing was performed on peripheral blood. The source is a woman in her sixties or seventies with COVID-19, enrolled during active disease.

The J gene is TRBJ1-1, the V gene TRBV6-5; 8 nucleotides match TRBD1. The V gene end was trimmed by 0 bases and the J gene end by 5 bases; junction bases not matched to a gene: 5. The germline V gene encodes CDR1 MNHEY and CDR2 SVGAGI. The CDR3 runs to 15 residues. The DNA of the CDR3 is TGTGCCAGCAGTTACTCGCAGGGGGCGCGAACTGAAGCTTTCTTT. It translates to CASSYSQGARTEAFF.

The gene calls are TRBV5-6 and TRBJ2-1; 8 bases align to TRBD1. This CDR3 is built from 16 residues. Trimming cost V 4 bases and J 6 bases; bases outside gene matches: 12. The V gene's germline CDR1 is SGHDT and CDR2 YYEEEE. The CDR3 coding sequence is TGTGCCAGCAGCCTACAGGACAGGGAAATCGGCAATGAGCAGTTCTTC. Translating gives CASSLQDREIGNEQFF.

The V gene is TRBV27, the J gene TRBJ2-2; D is unclear. Germline-derived CDR1 and CDR2 are MNHEY and SMNVEV (reference sequence). The ends were cut back, 3 bases at V and 2 bases at J, with 10 bases in the middle. CDR3 length equals 15 residues. DNA of the CDR3: TGTGCCAGCAGTTTTTGGAACAGCAACACCGGGGAGCTGTTTTTT. Translated: CASSFWNSNTGELFF.

This clone came up a few times. This chain joins TRBV5-1 and TRBJ2-7, with TRBD2 identical over 7 bases. Trimming cost V 0 bases and J 2 bases; bases outside gene matches: 5. The CDR3 covers 15 residues. CDR1 and CDR2 from the germline V gene are SGHRS and YFSETQ. The CDR3 protein is CASSLVGLPPYEQYF. The CDR3 nucleotides are TGCGCCAGCAGCTTGGTGGGACTACCCCCCTACGAGCAGTACTTC.

This sequence joins TRBV6-4 and TRBJ2-5; TRBD1 matches 9 bases. The CDR3 extends over 12 amino acids. The germline CDR1 and CDR2 sequences are MRHNA and SNTAGT. V lost 11 bases and J lost 4; bases outside the gene matches: 5. CDR3 coding DNA: TGTGCCGGCTACAGGGGGCGAGAGACCCAGTACTTC. Translated: CAGYRGRETQYF.

V is TRBV5-1 and J is TRBJ2-7; 7 positions agree with TRBD1. The germline V gene encodes CDR1 SGHRS and CDR2 YFSETQ. CDR3 size: 16 residues. The ends lost 6 bases at V and 2 bases at J; junction bases unmatched: 14. The CDR3 DNA reads as TGCGCCAGCACCTTACCCGGGACAGTGGGCCCCTACGAGCAGTACTTC. Its protein product is CASTLPGTVGPYEQYF.

The V and J genes are TRBV2 and TRBJ1-2; weak D call: TRBD1 (6 bases). This CDR3 has 13 residues. Germline V gives CDR1 SNHLY, CDR2 FYNNEI. V was clipped by 4 bases and J by 6 bases, with 12 bases between them. CDR3 sequence reads: CASSGGLRNGYTF. Written as DNA, the CDR3 is TGTGCCAGCAGTGGGGGGCTTCGAAATGGCTACACCTTC.

The rearrangement uses TRBV9 and TRBJ1-2; 9 bases agree with TRBD1. The junction had 3 bases not matched to a gene; V was cut back by 2 bases and J by 4 bases. The length of the CDR3 is 14 residues. Germline V gene data show CDR1 as SGDLS and CDR2 as YYNGEE. CDR3 DNA sequence: TGTGCCAGCAGCGTTACACAGGGGGCCTATGGCTACACCTTC. Translated, it gives CASSVTQGAYGYTF.

The chain uses TRBV5-1 and TRBJ1-2; tentatively, D is TRBD1 (6 bases). V was trimmed by 4 bases and J by 6 bases, leaving 13 bases between them. CDR1 and CDR2 from the germline V gene are SGHRS and YFSETQ. The CDR3 length is 13 residues. The CDR3 coding sequence is TGCGCCAGCAGCCCCAGGCCAGGGGATGGCTACACCTTC. Its translation: CASSPRPGDGYTF.

The CDR3: CASSSPGGGAFF. The CDR3 DNA sequence: TGTGCCAGCAGCTCGCCCGGGGGAGGAGCTTTCTTT. This chain connects TRBV7-2 to TRBJ1-1; tentatively, D is TRBD1 (5 bases). The germline gives CDR1 SGHTA, CDR2 FQGNSA. With 4 bases removed from V and 10 bases from J, the gap between germline ends came to 13 bases. The CDR3 runs 12 residues.

V gene TRBV7-2 combines with J gene TRBJ2-7; 11 nucleotides match TRBD2. The CDR3 is 15 residues long. The germline CDR1 and CDR2 sequences are SGHTA and FQGNSA. Trimming at V came to 2 bases and at J to 1 base, leaving 1 base not matched to a gene. The CDR3 protein is CASSLLAGGSYEQYF. The DNA of the CDR3 is TGTGCCAGCAGCTTACTAGCGGGGGGTTCCTACGAGCAGTACTTC.

The CDR3 DNA sequence: TGCGCCAGCAGCTTGGGACAGGCGGATAATTCACCCCTCCACTTT. This codes for CASSLGQADNSPLHF. The rearrangement links TRBV5-1 to TRBJ1-6, with D possibly TRBD1 on 6 matching bases. The ends were cut back, 0 bases at V and 5 bases at J, with 9 bases in the middle. The germline CDR1 and CDR2 sequences are SGHRS and YFSETQ. The CDR3 consists of 15 residues. Using reference TRBV5-1 and TRBJ1-6 for the parts outside the CDR3, the full variable domain is KAGVTQTPRYLIKTRGQQVTLSCSPISGHRSVSWYQQTPGQGLQFLFEYFSETQRNKGNFPGRFSGRQFSNSRSEMNVSTLELGDSALYLCASSLGQADNSPLHFGNGTRLTVT.

The chain employs TRBV6-1 and TRBJ2-7; 8 positions match TRBD1. From germline, CDR1 is MNHNS and CDR2 SASEGT. This CDR3 region has 16 residues. V was pared by 3 bases and J by 3 bases, with 10 bases of the junction left unmatched. The CDR3 coding sequence is TGTGCCAGCAGTGAGTTGTCCACAGGGGGTATCTACGAGCAGTACTTC. Translated: CASSELSTGGIYEQYF.

The V call is TRBV12-3 or TRBV12-4, the J call TRBJ2-1; D not resolved. This CDR3 comprises 13 residues. V lost 2 bases and J lost 5, with 7 bases in between. The CDR3 region is CASSLQEHNEQFF. The CDR3 nucleotides read TGTGCCAGCAGTTTACAAGAGCACAATGAGCAGTTCTTC.

The V gene is TRBV7-2, the J gene TRBJ1-1; D gene unclear. V dropped 3 bases and J dropped 3 bases, with 11 bases sitting between them. In germline, CDR1 is SGHTA, CDR2 FQGNSA. The CDR3 sequence is 14 residues long. The CDR3, as DNA: TGTGCCAGCAGCTTGGGAGCTATATACACTGAAGCTTTCTTT. It yields the protein CASSLGAIYTEAFF.

The chain uses TRBV27 and TRBJ2-7, with TRBD1 identical over 8 bases. Germline values: CDR1 MNHEY, CDR2 SMNVEV (reference sequence). The CDR3 consists of 13 residues. The J segment lost 5 bases and the V segment lost 3 bases, leaving 3 bases of the junction unmatched. The CDR3 DNA reads TGTGCCAGCAGTTTCGCAGGGGGCAACGAGCAGTACTTC. This translates into CASSFAGGNEQYF.

This chain uses TRBV3-1 (or the pseudogene TRBV3-2) with TRBJ2-1; TRBD2 is a possible D gene (7 bases). The CDR3 has 15 residues. The germline gives CDR1 LGHDT, CDR2 YNNKEL (reference sequence). V lost 5 bases and J 2 bases, leaving 13 bases between the germline ends. CDR3 loop: CASSSRGGPYNEQFF. The CDR3 DNA is TGTGCCAGCAGCTCAAGGGGGGGGCCCTACAATGAGCAGTTCTTC.

The rearrangement links TRBV10-2 to TRBJ2-7; D is perhaps TRBD2 (7 bases). V was shortened by 7 bases and J by 2 bases, with 15 bases between the two germline ends. CDR1 and CDR2 from the germline V gene are WSHSY and SAAADI. CDR3 size: 14 residues. CDR3 sequence reads: CASTGGQGTYEQYF. DNA for the CDR3: TGCGCCAGCACCGGGGGGCAGGGAACCTACGAGCAGTACTTC.

The V and J genes are TRBV18 and TRBJ1-4; TRBD1 might be the D (6 bases). Germline-derived CDR1 and CDR2 are KGHSH and LQKENI. The ends were cut back, 3 bases at V and 8 bases at J, with 10 bases in the middle. The CDR3 extends over 13 amino acids. CDR3 sequence: CASSPGTPEKLFF. DNA for the CDR3: TGTGCCAGCTCACCCGGGACACCCGAAAAACTGTTTTTT. The full variable domain, its missing parts supplied by reference TRBV18 and TRBJ1-4, is NAGVMQNPRHLVRRRGQEARLRCSPMKGHSHVYWYRQLPEEGLKFMVYLQKENIIDESGMPKERFSAEFPKEGPSILRIQQVVRGDSAAYFCASSPGTPEKLFFGSGTQLSVL.

The V and J genes are TRBV5-4 and TRBJ2-7; TRBD2 aligns across 9 bases. Trimming cost V 4 bases and J 0 bases; bases outside gene matches: 8. Germline assignment: CDR1 SGHNT and CDR2 YYREEE (reference sequence). This CDR3 is built from 16 residues. The CDR3 here is CASSLGVAGASYEQYF. The CDR3 bases are TGTGCCAGCAGCCTGGGGGTAGCGGGGGCCTCCTACGAGCAGTACTTC.

The genes are TRBV19 and TRBJ1-6; 9 bases are a match to TRBD1. Unmatched junction bases numbered 4, after V lost 5 bases and J lost 5 bases. CDR1 is LNHDA, CDR2 SQIVND, per germline (reference sequence). The CDR3 runs 15 residues. The CDR3 nucleotides are TGTGCCAGTAGTCTGGACAGGGGAAATAATTCACCCCTCCACTTT. It codes for CASSLDRGNNSPLHF. The full variable domain, its missing parts supplied by reference TRBV19 and TRBJ1-6, is DGGITQSPKYLFRKEGQNVTLSCEQNLNHDAMYWYRQDPGQGLRLIYYSQIVNDFQKGDIAEGYSVSREKKESFPLTVTSAQKNPTAFYLCASSLDRGNNSPLHFGNGTRLTVT.

V gene TRBV12-3 or TRBV12-4 combines with J gene TRBJ1-2; D uncertain. The CDR3 covers 11 residues. Trimming pared 7 bases from V and 4 bases from J, leaving 7 bases between. DNA for the CDR3: TGTGCCAGCACAGCAGGCTATGGCTACACCTTC. This gives the protein CASTAGYGYTF.

This chain joins TRBV10-1 and TRBJ1-5; TRBD1 matches at 9 bases. The CDR3 runs to 16 residues. Germline-derived CDR1 and CDR2 are WNHNN and SYGVQD (reference sequence). The junction had 16 bases not matched to a gene; V was cut back by 7 bases and J by 9 bases. CDR3 nucleotides: TGCGCCAGCATCGAGACACCGGGACAGGGCTCATGGCCCCAGCATTTT. This codes for CASIETPGQGSWPQHF.

This clone was seen a handful of times. This sequence joins TRBV30 and TRBJ1-5; no clear D. In germline, CDR1 is GTSNPN, CDR2 SVGIG (reference sequence). V was cut by 2 bases and J by 3 bases, with 8 bases left in between. This CDR3 is 13 amino acids long. Written as DNA, the CDR3 is TGTGCCTGGAGTCGGGTGGACAATCAGCCCCAGCATTTT. It specifies CAWSRVDNQPQHF.